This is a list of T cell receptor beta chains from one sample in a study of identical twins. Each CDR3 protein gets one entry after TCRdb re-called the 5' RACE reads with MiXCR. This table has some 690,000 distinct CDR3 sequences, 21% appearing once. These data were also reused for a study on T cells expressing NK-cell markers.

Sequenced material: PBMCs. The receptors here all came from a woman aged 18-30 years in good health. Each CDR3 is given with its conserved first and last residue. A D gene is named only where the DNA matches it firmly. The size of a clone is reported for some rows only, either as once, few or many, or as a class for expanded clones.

cdr3_nt: TGTGCCAGCAGCCTAGAAGGGGACAGGGGGCGCTACGAGCAGTACTTC
cdr3_aa: CASSLEGDRGRYEQYF
cdr3_length: 16
v_call: TRBV7-9
d_call: TRBD1
j_call: TRBJ2-7
clone_size: NA

cdr3_nt: TGTGCCAGCAGCCCCACCTACCCTCCGGGCGAGCAGTACTTC
cdr3_aa: CASSPTYPPGEQYF
cdr3_length: 14
v_call: TRBV6-1
d_call: NA
j_call: TRBJ2-7
clone_size: NA

cdr3_nt: TGCAGTGCCCCTACTGGGGGGGATACGCAGTATTTT
cdr3_aa: CSAPTGGDTQYF
cdr3_length: 12
v_call: TRBV20-1
d_call: NA
j_call: TRBJ2-3
clone_size: NA

cdr3_nt: TGCAGTGCTAGGACCGGGACAGGGGCCTACGAGCAGTACTTC
cdr3_aa: CSARTGTGAYEQYF
cdr3_length: 14
v_call: TRBV20-1
d_call: TRBD1
j_call: TRBJ2-7
clone_size: many

cdr3_nt: TGCAGTGCTAGGGACAGAAGCTCCTATAATTCACCCCTCCACTTT
cdr3_aa: CSARDRSSYNSPLHF
cdr3_length: 15
v_call: TRBV20-1
d_call: NA
j_call: TRBJ1-6
clone_size: few

cdr3_nt: TGTGCCAGCAGTGACCGACTTGATTACGAGCAGTACTTC
cdr3_aa: CASSDRLDYEQYF
cdr3_length: 13
v_call: TRBV2
d_call: NA
j_call: TRBJ2-7
clone_size: few

cdr3_nt: TGTGCCAGCAGTTTGGTCAGGGGTGTCTCCTACGAGCAGTACTTC
cdr3_aa: CASSLVRGVSYEQYF
cdr3_length: 15
v_call: TRBV12-3/TRBV12-4
d_call: NA
j_call: TRBJ2-7
clone_size: many

cdr3_nt: TGTGCCAGCAGCCAAAGCTTAGACTCCTACGAGCAGTACTTC
cdr3_aa: CASSQSLDSYEQYF
cdr3_length: 14
v_call: TRBV14
d_call: NA
j_call: TRBJ2-7
clone_size: NA

cdr3_nt: TGCAGTGCTCGTGCTAGCGGGAGAGGGTACAATGAGCAGTTCTTC
cdr3_aa: CSARASGRGYNEQFF
cdr3_length: 15
v_call: TRBV20-1
d_call: TRBD2
j_call: TRBJ2-1
clone_size: many

cdr3_nt: TGCGCCAGCAGCTCGGATCAGGGTCGGGCCTATGGCTACACCTTC
cdr3_aa: CASSSDQGRAYGYTF
cdr3_length: 15
v_call: TRBV5-1
d_call: NA
j_call: TRBJ1-2
clone_size: NA

cdr3_nt: TGTGCCAGCAGCCAAGATTTTGGGACGAAGAGTTACGAGCAGTACTTC
cdr3_aa: CASSQDFGTKSYEQYF
cdr3_length: 16
v_call: TRBV3-1
d_call: NA
j_call: TRBJ2-7
clone_size: NA

cdr3_nt: TGCGCCAGCAGTAACAGGGCGTTGGAGACCCAGTACTTC
cdr3_aa: CASSNRALETQYF
cdr3_length: 13
v_call: TRBV5-1
d_call: NA
j_call: TRBJ2-5
clone_size: NA

cdr3_nt: TGCGCCAGCAGACCGGGGATTGCGGGTATCAGGCAGTTCTTC
cdr3_aa: CASRPGIAGIRQFF
cdr3_length: 14
v_call: TRBV10-2
d_call: NA
j_call: TRBJ2-1
clone_size: many

cdr3_nt: TGTGCCAGCAGTTACGGGATGCTAAAAGAGACCCAGTACTTC
cdr3_aa: CASSYGMLKETQYF
cdr3_length: 14
v_call: TRBV6-2/TRBV6-3
d_call: NA
j_call: TRBJ2-5
clone_size: NA

cdr3_nt: TGTGCCAGCAGTTACGGGCAGGGGGACACAGATACGCAGTATTTT
cdr3_aa: CASSYGQGDTDTQYF
cdr3_length: 15
v_call: TRBV6-5
d_call: TRBD1
j_call: TRBJ2-3
clone_size: many

cdr3_nt: TGTGCCAGCAGCGACACAGGGTTCGATACGCAGTATTTT
cdr3_aa: CASSDTGFDTQYF
cdr3_length: 13
v_call: TRBV5-5
d_call: NA
j_call: TRBJ2-3
clone_size: NA

cdr3_nt: TGCAGCGCCTTGCAGGCCGGAGGCGGGAGTCAGTTAAGGTACAATGAGCAGTTCTTC
cdr3_aa: CSALQAGGGSQLRYNEQFF
cdr3_length: 19
v_call: TRBV29-1
d_call: TRBD2
j_call: TRBJ2-1
clone_size: few

cdr3_nt: TGTGCCAGCAGAGCCGGGACTTATAGCTCCTACAATGAGCAGTTCTTC
cdr3_aa: CASRAGTYSSYNEQFF
cdr3_length: 16
v_call: TRBV6-1
d_call: NA
j_call: TRBJ2-1
clone_size: NA

cdr3_nt: TGTGCCAGCAGCTTCCCTCCGGGACAGGCGAGTAATGAAAAACTGTTTTTT
cdr3_aa: CASSFPPGQASNEKLFF
cdr3_length: 17
v_call: TRBV7-9
d_call: TRBD1
j_call: TRBJ1-4
clone_size: NA

cdr3_nt: TGCAGCGTCGGAGCGGGACAGGGACATGGCTACACCTTC
cdr3_aa: CSVGAGQGHGYTF
cdr3_length: 13
v_call: TRBV29-1
d_call: TRBD1
j_call: TRBJ1-2
clone_size: NA

cdr3_nt: TGTGCCAGCAGTTATCCTAGCGGAAACTACGAGCAGTACTTC
cdr3_aa: CASSYPSGNYEQYF
cdr3_length: 14
v_call: TRBV6-2/TRBV6-3
d_call: TRBD2
j_call: TRBJ2-7
clone_size: NA

cdr3_nt: TGCGCCAGCAGCCAACACGGCCCCCTCAATGAGCAGTTCTTC
cdr3_aa: CASSQHGPLNEQFF
cdr3_length: 14
v_call: TRBV4-3
d_call: NA
j_call: TRBJ2-1
clone_size: NA

cdr3_nt: TGTGCCAGCTCACCTCTCGGGCGGGACGGTAGGAGGACCCAGTACTTC
cdr3_aa: CASSPLGRDGRRTQYF
cdr3_length: 16
v_call: TRBV18
d_call: NA
j_call: TRBJ2-5
clone_size: few

cdr3_nt: TGCAGTGCTACGGAGTACCAAGAGACCCAGTACTTC
cdr3_aa: CSATEYQETQYF
cdr3_length: 12
v_call: TRBV20-1
d_call: NA
j_call: TRBJ2-5
clone_size: many

cdr3_nt: TGCAGCGTTGTTGGGAGGAGGGCTAGCGGGAAAAGGGGAGAGGAGCAGTTCTTC
cdr3_aa: CSVVGRRASGKRGEEQFF
cdr3_length: 18
v_call: TRBV29-1
d_call: TRBD2
j_call: TRBJ2-1
clone_size: few

cdr3_nt: TGTGCCAGCAGTTTGAGGGGCCAGGTGGGGGGAGCTTTCTTT
cdr3_aa: CASSLRGQVGGAFF
cdr3_length: 14
v_call: TRBV12-3/TRBV12-4
d_call: NA
j_call: TRBJ1-1
clone_size: NA

cdr3_nt: TGTGCCAGCAGCCTCAACGCCGCGGCTCGAGAGACCCAGTACTTC
cdr3_aa: CASSLNAAARETQYF
cdr3_length: 15
v_call: TRBV7-8
d_call: NA
j_call: TRBJ2-5
clone_size: NA

cdr3_nt: TGCAGTGCTAGACGACAGGCGAGCTCCTACGAGCAGTACTTC
cdr3_aa: CSARRQASSYEQYF
cdr3_length: 14
v_call: TRBV20-1
d_call: NA
j_call: TRBJ2-7
clone_size: many

cdr3_nt: TGTGCCAGCAGCTCCTTCAGGATAGCGGGAGGATTTAGGGATGAGCAGTTCTTC
cdr3_aa: CASSSFRIAGGFRDEQFF
cdr3_length: 18
v_call: TRBV11-1
d_call: TRBD2
j_call: TRBJ2-1
clone_size: NA

cdr3_nt: TGTGCCAGCAGCTCCCGATGGTCGGGAGTTATCGAGCAGTACTTC
cdr3_aa: CASSSRWSGVIEQYF
cdr3_length: 15
v_call: TRBV6-1
d_call: NA
j_call: TRBJ2-7
clone_size: NA

cdr3_nt: TGCGCCAGCGGCGGATACGGCAACAATGAGCAGTTCTTC
cdr3_aa: CASGGYGNNEQFF
cdr3_length: 13
v_call: TRBV5-1
d_call: NA
j_call: TRBJ2-1
clone_size: NA

cdr3_nt: TGCGCCAGCAGCCTGGCTCGGCAAGGGATCCACGAGCAGTACTTC
cdr3_aa: CASSLARQGIHEQYF
cdr3_length: 15
v_call: TRBV5-1
d_call: NA
j_call: TRBJ2-7
clone_size: few

cdr3_nt: TGTGCCAGCAGTTTTACCCAAAGGAGTGATGAGCAGTTCTTC
cdr3_aa: CASSFTQRSDEQFF
cdr3_length: 14
v_call: TRBV28
d_call: NA
j_call: TRBJ2-1
clone_size: NA

cdr3_nt: TGTGCCAGCCTATCGCAGGGTTCAGAGACCCAGTACTTC
cdr3_aa: CASLSQGSETQYF
cdr3_length: 13
v_call: TRBV6-1
d_call: NA
j_call: TRBJ2-5
clone_size: many

cdr3_nt: TGTGCCAGCAGCCACGTCAACAGATACGATGAGCAGTTCTTC
cdr3_aa: CASSHVNRYDEQFF
cdr3_length: 14
v_call: TRBV14
d_call: NA
j_call: TRBJ2-1
clone_size: few